Below, 4 T cell receptor beta chains from the same sample are listed, as sequenced in a study of blood T cell repertoires in COVID-19. Sequenced by immunoSEQ multiplex PCR; TCRdb stores in-frame clones only, minus some. The sample holds about 49,000 clones, roughly 84% seen once. The sequenced sample consisted of peripheral blood. The receptors originated from a human donor in a cohort sampled during active COVID-19.

The gene calls are TRBV9 and TRBJ2-1; 9 positions agree with TRBD1. CDR1 SGDLS and CDR2 YYNGEE come from the germline V gene. The CDR3 is made up of 15 amino acids. J was trimmed by 8 bases and V by 2 bases; bases with no gene match: 8. DNA of the CDR3: TGTGCCAGCAGCGTTTCCGGGACAGGGTATTATGAGCAGTTCTTC. Amino acid sequence: CASSVSGTGYYEQFF.

This chain connects TRBV6-4 to TRBJ1-5; no reliable D call. Trimming pared 0 bases from V and 4 bases from J, leaving 22 bases between. CDR1 and CDR2 (germline): MRHNA, SNTAGT. The CDR3 has 19 residues. The DNA for the CDR3 is TGTGCCAGCAGTGACTCGAACCAACTGCCCCGACATTATAATCAGCCCCAGCATTTT. This encodes CASSDSNQLPRHYNQPQHF.

This chain links TRBV4-1 with TRBJ2-1; TRBD2 agrees at 14 bases. V trimming: 0 bases; J trimming: 3 bases; junction bases outside the gene matches: 10. This CDR3 is built from 20 residues. The germline V gene encodes CDR1 MGHRA and CDR2 YSYEKL. The CDR3 loop is CASSQERGLAGALFYNEQFF. The CDR3 coding sequence is TGCGCCAGCAGCCAAGAGAGGGGACTAGCGGGGGCCCTTTTCTACAATGAGCAGTTCTTC.

This chain uses TRBV6-5 with TRBJ1-6; D ambiguous. Germline CDR1 and CDR2: MNHEY and SVGAGI. The CDR3 has 15 residues. V lost 7 bases, J lost 7 bases, and 17 bases lay in between. CDR3 sequence reads: CASTSRGGYNSPLHF. As DNA, the CDR3 is TGTGCCAGCACCTCCCGGGGAGGGTACAATTCACCCCTCCACTTT.